The 22 T cell receptor beta chains given below trace back to one sample, sequenced in a study of T-cell reconstitution after alpha-beta-depleted transplantation in children. This sample's TCRbeta library carried unique molecular identifier barcodes. TCRdb re-called the PCR reads with MiXCR, one entry per CDR3 protein. The sample includes over 150,000 distinct CDR3 sequences, approximately 15% of them seen just once. The sequencing used PBMCs from the stem cell graft donor, collected from the stem cell graft. These receptor sequences come from a human donor who donated a stem cell graft to a child with acute lymphoblastic leukemia.

In this sample, this clonotype turned up many times. The rearrangement links TRBV5-4 to TRBJ2-3; D remains unclear. CDR1 and CDR2 from the germline V gene are SGHNT and YYREEE (reference sequence). This CDR3 region has 10 residues. V was cut by 7 bases and J by 6 bases, with 6 bases left in between. The CDR3 nucleotides are TGTGCCAGCGGAAGGGATACGCAGTATTTT. Its protein is CASGRDTQYF.

This clonotype was seen many times. The J gene is TRBJ1-1, the V gene TRBV6-5, with D tentatively TRBD1 (6 bases). The CDR3 contains 14 residues. The V and J ends lost 5 bases and 5 bases respectively, with 15 bases between them. Germline V gene data show CDR1 as MNHEY and CDR2 as SVGAGI. The CDR3 loop reads CASSHHRERTEAFF. CDR3 DNA sequence: TGTGCCAGCAGTCACCACAGGGAACGGACTGAAGCTTTCTTT.

This clonotype was seen many times. The V gene is TRBV7-9, the J gene TRBJ2-7; D unresolved. The CDR3 runs to 14 residues. CDR1 and CDR2 from the germline V gene are SEHNR and FQNEAQ (reference sequence). Trimming cost V 5 bases and J 0 bases, with 11 bases left between them. CDR3 DNA sequence: TGTGCCAGCAGCCACGGGTCGTACTCCTACGAGCAGTACTTC. Translated, it gives CASSHGSYSYEQYF.

To note about this clonotype: A much larger clone lies a single base off, so this may be a read error. This chain connects TRBV12-3 or TRBV12-4 to TRBJ2-1, with TRBD2 matching 10 bases. The ends lost 10 bases at V and 7 bases at J; junction bases unmatched: 16. The CDR3 consists of 16 residues. CDR3 region: CAIRLAGDLMGNEQFF. The CDR3 DNA sequence: TGTGCCATCAGGCTAGCGGGGGACCTCATGGGGAATGAGCAGTTCTTC.

There are many counts of this clonotype. This chain joins TRBV12-3 or TRBV12-4 and TRBJ2-7; D is undetermined. With 4 bases removed from V and 3 bases from J, the gap between germline ends came to 4 bases. The CDR3 totals 11 residues. In DNA, the CDR3 is TGTGCCAGCAGTTATAACTACGAGCAGTACTTC. This gives the protein CASSYNYEQYF.

The sample holds many counts of this clonotype. The chain uses TRBV29-1 and TRBJ2-1; 12 bases agree with TRBD2. V gave up 6 bases and J gave up 5 bases; unmatched junction bases: 5. CDR1 and CDR2 from the germline V gene are SQVTM and ANQGSEA. The CDR3 sequence is 14 residues long. CDR3 protein: CSVRLAGDDNEQFF. DNA for the CDR3: TGCAGCGTCCGACTAGCGGGAGACGACAATGAGCAGTTCTTC.

This clonotype was counted ten times or more. The chain has TRBV5-1 and TRBJ1-1, with 7 bases fitting TRBD1. The germline V gene has CDR1 SGHRS and CDR2 YFSETQ. The CDR3 is made up of 16 amino acids. Losses at the gene ends were 2 bases for V and 3 bases for J; bases not matched to a gene: 10. This CDR3 reads CASSFGTVPFDTEAFF. CDR3 coding DNA: TGCGCCAGCAGCTTCGGGACAGTGCCCTTTGACACTGAAGCTTTCTTT. Variable domain in full (rest from reference TRBV5-1 and TRBJ1-1): KAGVTQTPRYLIKTRGQQVTLSCSPISGHRSVSWYQQTPGQGLQFLFEYFSETQRNKGNFPGRFSGRQFSNSRSEMNVSTLELGDSALYLCASSFGTVPFDTEAFFGQGTRLTVV.

This clonotype turned up a few times. The V gene is TRBV20-1, the J gene TRBJ1-2, with 7 bases fitting TRBD1. This CDR3 is built from 15 residues. Germline CDR1 and CDR2: DFQATT and SNEGSKA (reference sequence). The J segment lost 8 bases and the V segment lost 6 bases, leaving 18 bases of the junction unmatched. CDR3 residues: CSAAAGAGGSGGYTF. The CDR3 nucleotides are TGCAGTGCGGCTGCTGGCGCAGGGGGATCTGGGGGCTACACCTTC.

In its sample, this clonotype was seen many times. V and J are TRBV5-1 and TRBJ1-1; D remains ambiguous. The CDR3 consists of 14 residues. The V end was cut by 1 base, the J end by 6 bases, with 13 bases between. From germline, CDR1 is SGHRS and CDR2 YFSETQ. The CDR3 loop is CASSLFSADPEAFF. CDR3 DNA: TGCGCCAGCAGCTTGTTTTCCGCGGATCCTGAAGCTTTCTTT.

This clonotype appeared many times. The chain uses TRBV27 and TRBJ2-7, with D tentatively TRBD1 (6 bases). Trimming took off 5 bases at V and 5 bases at J, with 10 bases between the two ends. The CDR3 extends over 12 amino acids. CDR1 and CDR2 (germline): MNHEY, SMNVEV (reference sequence). CDR3: CASSLTGNEQYF. For the CDR3, the DNA is TGTGCCAGCAGTCTTACAGGGAACGAGCAGTACTTC.

This clonotype has ten or more counts. The J gene is TRBJ2-7, the V gene TRBV25-1; no clear D gene. Trimming cost V 3 bases and J 0 bases, with 15 bases left between them. Germline loops: CDR1 MGHDK, CDR2 SYGVNS. This CDR3 contains 16 residues. The CDR3, as DNA: TGTGCCAGCAGTGACGATGACGGCCAGAGCTCCTACGAGCAGTACTTC. It is translated as CASSDDDGQSSYEQYF.

This clonotype was found a few times. This chain connects TRBV20-1 to TRBJ1-1; D not resolved. Trimming pared 2 bases from V and 0 bases from J, leaving 10 bases between. The CDR3 has 14 amino acids. Germline lookup yields CDR1 DFQATT and CDR2 SNEGSKA (reference sequence). CDR3 sequence (DNA): TGCAGTGCTAGAAAAGGTGGATTGAACACTGAAGCTTTCTTT. It is translated as CSARKGGLNTEAFF.

In this sample, this clonotype turned up many times. The chain links TRBV11-1 to TRBJ2-5; 8 positions match TRBD2. The CDR3 totals 14 residues. Germline CDR1 and CDR2: SGHAT and FQDESV (reference sequence). V lost 0 bases, J lost 5 bases, and 2 bases stayed unmatched. CDR3 bases: TGTGCCAGCAGCTTAGCCCGCGGGGGGGAGACCCAGTACTTC. This gives the protein CASSLARGGETQYF.

The chain recombines TRBV5-1 with TRBJ2-5; TRBD2 matches 8 bases. The germline V gene encodes CDR1 SGHRS and CDR2 YFSETQ. The V and J ends lost 3 bases and 4 bases, in that order; junction bases with no gene match: 20. The CDR3 sequence is 19 residues long. CDR3 protein: CASSSPSSGGRPLRETQYF. CDR3 DNA sequence: TGCGCCAGCAGCTCCCCGAGTTCTGGCGGGAGGCCCCTCAGAGAGACCCAGTACTTC.

In its sample, this clonotype was seen many times. The chain carries TRBV29-1 and TRBJ1-1; 12 bases map to TRBD1. CDR3 length equals 13 residues. Losses at the gene ends were 6 bases for V and 2 bases for J; bases not matched to a gene: 1. Germline V gives CDR1 SQVTM, CDR2 ANQGSEA. CDR3 coding DNA: TGCAGCGTGGGGACAGGGGGCAACACTGAAGCTTTCTTT. Its translation: CSVGTGGNTEAFF. Using reference TRBV29-1 and TRBJ1-1 for the parts outside the CDR3, the full variable domain is SAVISQKPSRDICQRGTSLTIQCQVDSQVTMMFWYRQQPGQSLTLIATANQGSEATYESGFVIDKFPISRPNLTFSTLTVSNMSPEDSSIYLCSVGTGGNTEAFFGQGTRLTVV.

There are a few counts of this clonotype. V gene TRBV5-1 combines with J gene TRBJ2-2; D is possibly TRBD1 (6 bases). The CDR3 loop spans 17 amino acids. Germline CDR1 is SGHRS and CDR2 is YFSETQ. V lost 3 bases, J lost 0 bases, and 15 bases lay in between. This chain's CDR3 is CASSSPGDPTNTGELFF. The CDR3 coding sequence is TGCGCCAGCAGCTCACCAGGGGATCCCACGAACACCGGGGAGCTGTTTTTT.

This clonotype was recorded many times. The J gene is TRBJ2-5, the V gene TRBV20-1; maybe TRBD2 (7 bases). The CDR3 has 14 residues. The germline V gene encodes CDR1 DFQATT and CDR2 SNEGSKA (reference sequence). With 6 bases removed from V and 0 bases from J, the gap between germline ends came to 14 bases. CDR3 in amino acids: CSAVRGPYQETQYF. CDR3 coding DNA: TGCAGTGCGGTGCGGGGGCCGTACCAAGAGACCCAGTACTTC.

This clonotype was seen repeatedly, ten times or more. DNA for the CDR3: TGTGCCAGCAGCTCCTGGGGTGAAGCTTTCTTT. It translates to CASSSWGEAFF. This sequence joins TRBV5-4 and TRBJ1-1, with unresolved D. CDR3 size: 11 residues. Germline loops: CDR1 SGHNT, CDR2 YYREEE (reference sequence). The V gene lost 3 bases and the J gene lost 7 bases, with 7 bases spanning the gap.

The table lists this clonotype with many counts. J is TRBJ2-5 and V is TRBV5-1; D not resolved. The germline V gene has CDR1 SGHRS and CDR2 YFSETQ. The CDR3 runs 13 residues. V was shortened by 3 bases and J by 0 bases, with 6 bases between the two germline ends. This CDR3 is CASSSSYQETQYF. DNA for the CDR3: TGCGCCAGCAGCTCCTCGTACCAAGAGACCCAGTACTTC.

Details on this clonotype: It may be a read error: a sequence one base away is much more abundant. The chain couples TRBV7-9 to TRBJ2-7; 7 bases fit TRBD2. Germline assignment: CDR1 SEHNR and CDR2 FQNEAQ (reference sequence). This CDR3 has 14 amino acids. CDR3 in DNA: TGTGCCAGCAGCTTAAGCGGGACGACATACGGGCAGTACTTC. It encodes CASSLSGTTYGQYF.

This clonotype was picked up many times. The rearrangement uses TRBV20-1 and TRBJ2-2, with 10 bases matching TRBD2. In germline, CDR1 is DFQATT, CDR2 SNEGSKA (reference sequence). The V gene end was trimmed by 1 base and the J gene end by 4 bases; junction bases not matched to a gene: 6. This CDR3 has 16 residues. CDR3 sequence: CSARVRLAGVTGELFF. The CDR3 bases are TGCAGTGCTAGAGTTAGGCTAGCGGGAGTCACCGGGGAGCTGTTTTTT.

This clonotype was seen many times. V and J are TRBV24-1 and TRBJ2-2; 9 nucleotides agree with TRBD2. V was pared by 4 bases and J by 3 bases, with 5 bases of the junction left unmatched. CDR1 is KGHDR, CDR2 SFDVKD, per germline. The CDR3 loop spans 16 amino acids. CDR3 sequence (DNA): TGTGCCACCAGTGACCATAGCGGGGGTGACACCGGGGAGCTGTTTTTT. As protein: CATSDHSGGDTGELFF.